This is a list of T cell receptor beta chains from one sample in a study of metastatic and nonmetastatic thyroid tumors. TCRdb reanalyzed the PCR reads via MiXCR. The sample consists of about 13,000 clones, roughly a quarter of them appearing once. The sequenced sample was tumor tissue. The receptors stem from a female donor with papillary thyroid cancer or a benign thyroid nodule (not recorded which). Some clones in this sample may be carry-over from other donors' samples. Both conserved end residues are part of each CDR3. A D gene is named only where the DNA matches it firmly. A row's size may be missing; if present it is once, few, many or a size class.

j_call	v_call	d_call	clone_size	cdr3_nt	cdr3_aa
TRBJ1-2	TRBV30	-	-	TGTGCCTGGAGGGGAGTCTCCCGGACAGGCTACACCTTC	CAWRGVSRTGYTF
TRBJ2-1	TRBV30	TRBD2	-	TGTGCCTGGAGTTCGGGAGGACTAGCGAGCCATGAGCAGTTCTTC	CAWSSGGLASHEQFF
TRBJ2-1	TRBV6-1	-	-	TGTGCCAGCATACCTATGTACGGCTCCTACAATGAGCAGTTCTTC	CASIPMYGSYNEQFF
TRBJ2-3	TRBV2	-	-	TGTGCTAGCAGCTTGGGTGGTGCGGCCACAGATACGCAGTATTTT	CASSLGGAATDTQYF
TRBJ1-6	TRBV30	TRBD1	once	TGTGCCTGGACGGACAGGGTTTTATCACCCCTCCACTTT	CAWTDRVLSPLHF
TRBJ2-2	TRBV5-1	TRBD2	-	TGCGCCAGCAGCTTTCTGGCGGGAGTACGCACCGGGGAGCTGTTTTTT	CASSFLAGVRTGELFF
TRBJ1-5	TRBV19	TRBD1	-	TGTGCCACTGTCGACAGGGCGGGAGCTAGCAATCAGCCCCAGCATTTT	CATVDRAGASNQPQHF
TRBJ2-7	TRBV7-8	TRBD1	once	TGTGCCAGCAGCTTAGCGCTCGTGCCAGGGGGCCACTACGAGCAGTACTTC	CASSLALVPGGHYEQYF
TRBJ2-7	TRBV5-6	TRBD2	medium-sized	TGTGCCAGCAGCTCGGGACTAGCGGGGGTTAGCTCCTACGAGCAGTACTTC	CASSSGLAGVSSYEQYF
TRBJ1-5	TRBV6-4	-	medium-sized	TGTGCCAGCAGTGAGCAGGGCGGTCAGCCCCAGCATTTT	CASSEQGGQPQHF
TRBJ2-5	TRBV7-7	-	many	TGTGCTAGCAGCTTAGTGGGGGGCATGGAGACCCAGTACTTC	CASSLVGGMETQYF
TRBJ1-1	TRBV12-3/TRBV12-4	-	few	TGTGCCAGCAGCCCTACAGGGTACACTGAAGCTTTCTTT	CASSPTGYTEAFF
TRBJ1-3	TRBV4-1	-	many	TGCGCCAGCAGCCAAGATTTTTGGGCAACTCCTGGAAACACCATATATTTT	CASSQDFWATPGNTIYF
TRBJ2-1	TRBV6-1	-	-	TGTGCCAGCAGTGAATTAAGGGATGAGCAGTTCTTC	CASSELRDEQFF
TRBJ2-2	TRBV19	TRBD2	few	TGTGCCAGCGAGAGGATAGCGGGAGCCGGGGAGCTGTTTTTT	CASERIAGAGELFF
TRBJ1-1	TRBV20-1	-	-	TGCAGTGCTAAAAAAGGGGCCTCGAACACTGCAGCTTTCTTT	CSAKKGASNTAAFF
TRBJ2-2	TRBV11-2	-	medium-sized	TGTGCCAGCAGCCCCAGCTCGCGGGCGAACACCGGGGAGCTGTTTTTT	CASSPSSRANTGELFF
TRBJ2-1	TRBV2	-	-	TGTGCCAGCAGTGAACTAACGGGTACCCGATTCTTC	CASSELTGTRFF
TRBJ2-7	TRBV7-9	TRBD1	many	TGTGCCAGCAGCCCGCGACAGGGTTTTTACGAGCAGTACTTC	CASSPRQGFYEQYF
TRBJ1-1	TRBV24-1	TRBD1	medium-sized	TGTGCCACCAGTGCTGGTGGCAGGGGGCGGACTGAAGCTTTCTTT	CATSAGGRGRTEAFF
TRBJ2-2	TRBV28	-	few	TGTGCCAGCAGTTTAGTGTTGAACACCGGGGAGCTGTTTTTT	CASSLVLNTGELFF
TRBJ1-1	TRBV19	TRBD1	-	TGTGCCAGTAGTATCAAAATGACAGGGCCACCGGGCACTGAAGCTTTCTTT	CASSIKMTGPPGTEAFF
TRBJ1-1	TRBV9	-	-	TGTGCCAGCAGCCCACCCGGGACAAGGGTGAACACTGAAGCTTTCTTT	CASSPPGTRVNTEAFF
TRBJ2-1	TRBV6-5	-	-	TGTGCCAGCAGTCCTCTTAGGGGGGACACCAATGAGCAGTTCTTC	CASSPLRGDTNEQFF
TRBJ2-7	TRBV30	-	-	TGTGCCTGGAGTCGGGGAGATTACGAGCAGTACTTC	CAWSRGDYEQYF
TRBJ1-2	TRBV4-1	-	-	TGCGCCAGCAGCCAAGGAGGTGGAGGTTTACGTGGCTACACCTTC	CASSQGGGGLRGYTF
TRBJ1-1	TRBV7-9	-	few	TGTGCCAGCAGCTTAGGGATGGGGCTAGCTTTCTTT	CASSLGMGLAFF
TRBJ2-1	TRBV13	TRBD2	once	TGTGCCAGCAGCACCCGACTAGCGGGTGCCCTCTACAATGAGCAGTTCTTC	CASSTRLAGALYNEQFF
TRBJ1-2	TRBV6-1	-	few	TGTGCCAGCCAAGGGCCGTCGGGGGTGGGCTCTAACTATGGCTACACCTTC	CASQGPSGVGSNYGYTF
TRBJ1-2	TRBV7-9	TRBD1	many	TGTGCCAGCAGGAACAGGGGCGACTATGGCTACACCTTC	CASRNRGDYGYTF
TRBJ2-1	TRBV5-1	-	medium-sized	TGCGCCAGCAGCTTGAGGGGATCTTACTCCTACAATGAGCAGTTCTTC	CASSLRGSYSYNEQFF
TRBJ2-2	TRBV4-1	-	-	TGCGCCAGCAGCCAGAGTTATAGCGGAGTAAACACCGGGGAGCTGTTTTTT	CASSQSYSGVNTGELFF
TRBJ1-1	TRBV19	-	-	TGTGCCAGTAGTACCACGAGTGGGGGAACTGAAGCTTTCTTT	CASSTTSGGTEAFF
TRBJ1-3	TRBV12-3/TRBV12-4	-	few	TGTGCCAGCAGTTTCGCCGGCCGCGGCTCTGGAAACACCATATATTTT	CASSFAGRGSGNTIYF
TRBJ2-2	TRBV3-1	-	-	TGTGCCAGCGAGGCGTACGCGAACACCGGGGAGCTGTTTTTT	CASEAYANTGELFF
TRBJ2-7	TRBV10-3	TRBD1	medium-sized	TGTGCCATCAGTGAATCGGGACAGGGAAGTTTCGAGCAGTACTTC	CAISESGQGSFEQYF
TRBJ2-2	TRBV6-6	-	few	TGTGCCAGCAGTTACAAGCGGGTGGCCAAATCAAACACCTTGGAGCTGTTTTTT	CASSYKRVAKSNTLELFF
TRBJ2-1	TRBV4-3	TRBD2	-	TGCGCCAGCAGCCAATCACCTATAGCGGGAGGAAGCGATGAGCAGTTCTTC	CASSQSPIAGGSDEQFF
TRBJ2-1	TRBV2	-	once	TGTGCCAGCAGTGATGTAGCAGGTTACTCCTACAATGATCATTTCTTC	CASSDVAGYSYNDHFF
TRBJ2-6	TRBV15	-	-	TGTGCCACCAGCAGGGACCTTCTCTCTGGGTCCAACGTCCTGACTTTC	CATSRDLLSGSNVLTF
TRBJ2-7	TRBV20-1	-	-	TGCAGTGCTAGAAAAACCTCTGGTCCTCGCGTCAGCTCCTACGAGCGGTACTTC	CSARKTSGPRVSSYERYF
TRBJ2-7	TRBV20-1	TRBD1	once	TGCAGTGCTAGAGAATCGGGACAGGGGACCTACGAGCAGTACTTC	CSARESGQGTYEQYF
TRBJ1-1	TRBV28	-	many	TGTGCCAGCAGTTTGGGTGGACAGCCTATAGACACTGAAGCTTTCTTT	CASSLGGQPIDTEAFF
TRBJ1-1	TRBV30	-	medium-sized	TGTGCCTGGAGTACTGACAAGAACACTGAAGCTTTCTTT	CAWSTDKNTEAFF
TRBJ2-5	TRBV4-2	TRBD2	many	TGTGCCAGCAGTCTAGTAGCGGGGGAAGAGACCCAGTACTTC	CASSLVAGEETQYF
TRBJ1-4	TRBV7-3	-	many	TGTGCCAGCAGCTTACCCTCGGCAGCCTTTAATGAAAAACTGTTTTTT	CASSLPSAAFNEKLFF
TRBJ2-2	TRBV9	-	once	TGTGCCAGCAGCGGCGGAGGTGGATCCGGGGAGCTGTTTTTT	CASSGGGGSGELFF
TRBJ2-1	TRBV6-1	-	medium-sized	TGTGCCAGCAGTTTCTTAGGTGAGCAGTTCTTC	CASSFLGEQFF
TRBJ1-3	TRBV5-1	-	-	TGCGCCAGCAGCGATTCGACCTTCACCATATATTTT	CASSDSTFTIYF
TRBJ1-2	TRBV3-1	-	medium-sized	TGTGCCAGCAGCCAAGCATATGGGGCCCAGATCTCTGGCTACACCTTC	CASSQAYGAQISGYTF
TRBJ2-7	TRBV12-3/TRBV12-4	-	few	TGTGCCAGCAGTTTCGGGGCGGTTAGGGAGGCCTACGAGCAGTACTTC	CASSFGAVREAYEQYF
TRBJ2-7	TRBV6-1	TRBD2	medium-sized	TGTGCCAGCGGGACCGGGACTAGCGGGAGCGAGCAGTACTTC	CASGTGTSGSEQYF
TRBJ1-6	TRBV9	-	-	TGTGCCAGCAGCATATCCGGGACACTTAATAATTCACCCCTCCACTTT	CASSISGTLNNSPLHF
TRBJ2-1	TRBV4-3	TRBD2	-	TGCGCCAGCAGCCTGGGACTAGCAAGGAATGAGCAGTTCTTC	CASSLGLARNEQFF